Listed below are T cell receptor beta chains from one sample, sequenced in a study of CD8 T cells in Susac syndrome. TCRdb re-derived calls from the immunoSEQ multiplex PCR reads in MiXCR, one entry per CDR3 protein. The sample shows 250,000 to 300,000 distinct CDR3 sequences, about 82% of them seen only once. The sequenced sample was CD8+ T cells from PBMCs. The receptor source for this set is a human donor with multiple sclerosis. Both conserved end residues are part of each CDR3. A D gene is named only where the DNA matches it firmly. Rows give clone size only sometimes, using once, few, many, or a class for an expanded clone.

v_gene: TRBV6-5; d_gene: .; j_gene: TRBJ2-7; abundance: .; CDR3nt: TGTGCCACCACCCCTTTATGGGGCGCCTACGAGCAGTACTTC; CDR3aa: CATTPLWGAYEQYF
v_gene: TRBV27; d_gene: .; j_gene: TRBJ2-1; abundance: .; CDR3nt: TGTGCCAGCAGTTCCCACAATGAGCAGTTCTTC; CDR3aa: CASSSHNEQFF
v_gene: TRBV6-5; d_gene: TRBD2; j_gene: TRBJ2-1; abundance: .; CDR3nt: TGTGCCAGCAGTTACTTGGCTAGCGGGAGGAATGAGCAGTTCTTC; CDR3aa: CASSYLASGRNEQFF
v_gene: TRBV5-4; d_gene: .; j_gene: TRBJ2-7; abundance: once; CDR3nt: TGTGCCAGCAGCTTAACGGGGCCCTCCTACGAGCAGTACTTC; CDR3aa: CASSLTGPSYEQYF
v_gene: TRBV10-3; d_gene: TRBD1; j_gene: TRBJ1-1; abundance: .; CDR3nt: TGTGCCATCAGTGAGGGGGGGACAGTTAACACTGAAGCTTTCTTT; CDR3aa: CAISEGGTVNTEAFF
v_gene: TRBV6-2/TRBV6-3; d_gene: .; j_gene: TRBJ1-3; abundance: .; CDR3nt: TGTGCCAGCACCAACTCGGGGGCCGGCTCTGGAAACACCATATATTTT; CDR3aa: CASTNSGAGSGNTIYF
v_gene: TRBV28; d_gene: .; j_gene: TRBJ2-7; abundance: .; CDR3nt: TGTGCCAGCACAGGGGGGGCGGGGCAGACTCCCTACGAGCAGTACTTC; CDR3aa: CASTGGAGQTPYEQYF
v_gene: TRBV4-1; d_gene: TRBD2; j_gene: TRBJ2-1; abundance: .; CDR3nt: TGCGCCAGCAGCCCGGGACTAGTCTCCTACAATGAGCAGTTCTTC; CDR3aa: CASSPGLVSYNEQFF
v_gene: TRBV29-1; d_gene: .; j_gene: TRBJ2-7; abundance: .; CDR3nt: TGCAGCGTGATCGGGCAGGGGCAGTACTTC; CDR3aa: CSVIGQGQYF
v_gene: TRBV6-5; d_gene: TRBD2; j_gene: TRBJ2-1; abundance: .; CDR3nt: TGTGCCAGCAGTCAACTAGCGGGAGGGAGGAATGAGCAGTTCTTC; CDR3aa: CASSQLAGGRNEQFF
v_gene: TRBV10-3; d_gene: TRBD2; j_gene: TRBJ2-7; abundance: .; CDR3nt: TGTGCCATCAGTGACCCTCTCTCGGGGCCTCTAGCGGGAGACGAGCAGTACTTC; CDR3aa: CAISDPLSGPLAGDEQYF
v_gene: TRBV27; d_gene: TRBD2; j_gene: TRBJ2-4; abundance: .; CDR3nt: TGTGCCAGCAGTTTAGATAGCGGGAGGTGGTACATTCAGTACTTC; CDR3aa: CASSLDSGRWYIQYF
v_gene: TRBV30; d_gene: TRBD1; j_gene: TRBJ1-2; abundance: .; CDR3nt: TGTGCCTGGTCCGGGACAGCCCTCTATGGCTACACCTTC; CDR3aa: CAWSGTALYGYTF
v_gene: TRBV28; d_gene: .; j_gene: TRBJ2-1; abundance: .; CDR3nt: TGTGCCAGCAGCTACCGGGACGGCTATTACAATGAGCAGTTCTTC; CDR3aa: CASSYRDGYYNEQFF
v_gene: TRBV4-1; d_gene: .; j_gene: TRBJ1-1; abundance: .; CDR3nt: TGCGCCAGCAGCCCGGAGGCAGGGTACACTGAAGCTTTCTTT; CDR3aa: CASSPEAGYTEAFF
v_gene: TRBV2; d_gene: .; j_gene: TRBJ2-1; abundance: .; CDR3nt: TGTGCCAGCAGTGTAGAGTTGGCGGCCCTAACCTACAATGAGCAGTTCTTC; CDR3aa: CASSVELAALTYNEQFF
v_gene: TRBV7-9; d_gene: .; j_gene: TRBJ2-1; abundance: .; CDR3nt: TGTGCCAGCAGACGGGAAACCTACAATGAGCAGTTCTTC; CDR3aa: CASRRETYNEQFF
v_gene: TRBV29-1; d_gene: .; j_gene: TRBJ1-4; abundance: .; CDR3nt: TGCAGCGTTGTTGCTACCGGGAAAAAACTGTTTTTT; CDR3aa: CSVVATGKKLFF
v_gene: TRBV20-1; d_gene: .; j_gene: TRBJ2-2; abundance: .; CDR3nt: TGCAGTGCTAGAGATCTAGCCCAGGCGTACACCGGGGAGCTGTTTTTT; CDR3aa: CSARDLAQAYTGELFF
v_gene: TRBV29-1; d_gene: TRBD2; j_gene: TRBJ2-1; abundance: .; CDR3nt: TGCAGCGTTGAAGGTGAACTAGCGGGAGGACCTGGCGGGCCTACAACTGAGCAGTTCTTC; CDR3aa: CSVEGELAGGPGGPTTEQFF
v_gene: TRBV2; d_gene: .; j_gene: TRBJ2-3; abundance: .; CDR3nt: TGTGCCAGCAGTGAAGGCTCAGGCGCAGATACGCAGTATTTT; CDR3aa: CASSEGSGADTQYF
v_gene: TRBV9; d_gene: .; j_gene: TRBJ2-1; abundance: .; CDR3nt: TGTGCCAGCAGCGTAACGACAGACAATGAGCAGTTCTTC; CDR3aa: CASSVTTDNEQFF
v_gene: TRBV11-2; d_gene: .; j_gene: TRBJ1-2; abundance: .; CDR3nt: TGTGCCAGCAGCGATATGGACAGCCGGACCCCACCAGAATTATATGGCTACACCTTC; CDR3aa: CASSDMDSRTPPELYGYTF
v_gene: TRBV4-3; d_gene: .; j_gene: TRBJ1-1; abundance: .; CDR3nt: TGCGCCAGCAGCCAAGAGGACGGTATTTGGGCTGAAGCTTTCTTT; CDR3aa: CASSQEDGIWAEAFF
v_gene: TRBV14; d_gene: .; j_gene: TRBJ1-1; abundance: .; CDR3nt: TGTGCCAGCAGCCAAGGGAACATGAACACTGAAGCTTTCTTT; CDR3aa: CASSQGNMNTEAFF
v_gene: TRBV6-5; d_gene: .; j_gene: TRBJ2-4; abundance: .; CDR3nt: TGTGCCAGCAGTTACTCTGGGGTACAGATAGCCAAAAACATTCAGTACTTC; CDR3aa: CASSYSGVQIAKNIQYF
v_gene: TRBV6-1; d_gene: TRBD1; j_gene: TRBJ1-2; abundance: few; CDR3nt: TGTGCCAGCAGTGAGACAGGGGCGAGCTATGGCTACACCTTC; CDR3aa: CASSETGASYGYTF
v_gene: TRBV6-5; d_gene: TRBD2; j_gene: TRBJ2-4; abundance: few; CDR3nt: TGTGCCAGCAGTTACAGCGGGGGCAACATTCAGTACTTC; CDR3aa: CASSYSGGNIQYF
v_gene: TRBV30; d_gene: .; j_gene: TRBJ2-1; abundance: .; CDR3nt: TGTGCCTGGTGGGACCACTACAATGAGCAGTTCTTC; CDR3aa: CAWWDHYNEQFF
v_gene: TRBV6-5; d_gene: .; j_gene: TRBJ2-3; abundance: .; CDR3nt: TGTGCCAGCAATGGGGACAACCTCGTAGATACGCAGTATTTT; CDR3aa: CASNGDNLVDTQYF
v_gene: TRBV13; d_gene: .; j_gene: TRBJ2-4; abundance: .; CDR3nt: TGTGCCAGCAGCTTAAATGTCGGGGTAGCCAAAAACATTCAGTACTTC; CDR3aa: CASSLNVGVAKNIQYF
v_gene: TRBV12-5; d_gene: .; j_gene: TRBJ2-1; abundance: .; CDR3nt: TGTGCTAGTGGTCTTTCTGGGTTCGGGATATACAATGAGCAGTTCTTC; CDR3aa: CASGLSGFGIYNEQFF
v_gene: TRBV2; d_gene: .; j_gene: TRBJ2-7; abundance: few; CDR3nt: TGTGCCAGCAAGTTGGACGGCACCTACGAGCAGTACTTC; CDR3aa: CASKLDGTYEQYF
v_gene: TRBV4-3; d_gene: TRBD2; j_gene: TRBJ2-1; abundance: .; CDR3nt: TGCGCCAGCAGCCATGTCGGACTAGCGGGAGCTTTC; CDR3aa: CASSHVGLAGAF
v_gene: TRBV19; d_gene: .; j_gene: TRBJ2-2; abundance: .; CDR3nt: TGTGCCAGTATGAACGGGGAGCTGTTTTTT; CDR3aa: CASMNGELFF
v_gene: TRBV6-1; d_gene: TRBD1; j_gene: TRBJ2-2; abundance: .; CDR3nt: TGTGCCAGCAACCGTGGCCAGGGGGCCGGTTGGACCGGGGAGCTGTTTTTT; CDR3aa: CASNRGQGAGWTGELFF
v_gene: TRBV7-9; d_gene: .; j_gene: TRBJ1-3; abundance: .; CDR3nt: TGTGCCAGCAGCCCTGCGGTGGCTGGAAACACCATATATTTT; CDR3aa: CASSPAVAGNTIYF
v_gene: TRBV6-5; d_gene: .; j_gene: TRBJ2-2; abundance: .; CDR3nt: TGTGCCAGCAGCTCCGACGGTGGATACACCGGGGAGCTGTTTTTT; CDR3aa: CASSSDGGYTGELFF
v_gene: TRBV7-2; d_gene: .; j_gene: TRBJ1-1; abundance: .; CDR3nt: TGTGCCAGCAGCCTAGGGCCCGTTCTTGACAGGAACACTGAAGCTTTCTTT; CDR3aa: CASSLGPVLDRNTEAFF
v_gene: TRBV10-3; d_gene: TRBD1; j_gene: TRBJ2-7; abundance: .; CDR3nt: TGTGCCATCAGTGAAGGGACAGGGGCCTACGAGCAGTACTTC; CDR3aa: CAISEGTGAYEQYF
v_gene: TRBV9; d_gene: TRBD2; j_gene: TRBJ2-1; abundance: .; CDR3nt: TGTGCCAGCAGCGTAGAATTCTCGAGCGGGAGGGCCATAATCCATGAGCAGTTCTTC; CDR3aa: CASSVEFSSGRAIIHEQFF
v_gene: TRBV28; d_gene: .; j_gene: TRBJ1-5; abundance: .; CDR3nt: TGTGCCAGCAGTCCCGCGCCGCCGGGGGTCCCCAATCAGCCCCAGCATTTT; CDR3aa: CASSPAPPGVPNQPQHF
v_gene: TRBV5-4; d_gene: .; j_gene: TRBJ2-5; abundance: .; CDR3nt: TGTGCCAGCAGCTTGGGGGCGTCCCAAGAGACCCAGTACTTC; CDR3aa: CASSLGASQETQYF
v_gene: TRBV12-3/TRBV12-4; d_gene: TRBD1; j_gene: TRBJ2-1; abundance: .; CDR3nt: TGTGCCAGCAGTTTAGTAGTAGGACAGGGACGGCATGAGCAGTTCTTC; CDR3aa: CASSLVVGQGRHEQFF
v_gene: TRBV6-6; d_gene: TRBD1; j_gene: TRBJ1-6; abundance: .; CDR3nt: TGTGCCAGCAGTTACCTGGACAGGGTTAGTTCACCCCTCCACTTT; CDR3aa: CASSYLDRVSSPLHF
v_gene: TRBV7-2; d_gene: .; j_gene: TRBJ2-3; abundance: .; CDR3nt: TGTGCCAGCAGTGATACGGCGGGTACAGATACGCAGTATTTT; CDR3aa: CASSDTAGTDTQYF
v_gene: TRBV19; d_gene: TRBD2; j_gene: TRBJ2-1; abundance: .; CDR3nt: TGTGCCAGTAGTATAGCAGCGGGAGAAATCAATGAGCAGTTCTTC; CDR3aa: CASSIAAGEINEQFF
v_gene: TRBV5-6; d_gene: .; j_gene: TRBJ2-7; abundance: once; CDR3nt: TGTGCCAGCAGCTTGGACAGGACATTCATTTACTTC; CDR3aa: CASSLDRTFIYF
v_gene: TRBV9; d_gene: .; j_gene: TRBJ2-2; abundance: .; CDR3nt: TGTGCCAGCAGCGGTGATACAGCAACGAACACCGGGGAGCTGTTTTTT; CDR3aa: CASSGDTATNTGELFF
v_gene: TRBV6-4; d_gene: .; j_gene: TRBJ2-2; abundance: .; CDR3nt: TGTGCCAGCAGTGACTCGACCTACACCGGGGAGCTGTTTTTT; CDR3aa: CASSDSTYTGELFF
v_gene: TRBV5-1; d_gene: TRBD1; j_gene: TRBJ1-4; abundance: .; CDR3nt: TGCGCCAGCAGCTTCGGACAGGGAGGGCGGGCTAATGAAAAACTGTTTTTT; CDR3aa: CASSFGQGGRANEKLFF
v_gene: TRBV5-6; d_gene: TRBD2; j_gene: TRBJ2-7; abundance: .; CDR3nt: TGTGCCAGCAGCTTGGGAGCGGGAGTCTACGAGCAGTACTTC; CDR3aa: CASSLGAGVYEQYF
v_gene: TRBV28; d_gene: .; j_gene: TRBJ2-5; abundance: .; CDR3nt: TGTGCCAGCAGCCTTAGACGGGATTCCGAGACCCAGTACTTC; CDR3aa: CASSLRRDSETQYF